This TCR beta chain was found in a study of T cells in Graves' hyperthyroidism and ophthalmopathy. Turning to the study itself: Specimen type is peripheral blood, collected at initial diagnosis prior to any treatment. General study results and limits: Prediction of ophthalmopathy progression came a median 6.5 months pre-onset.

The diagnostic basis comprised clinical symptoms, serum thyroxine and TRAb, thyroid ultrasound and orbital computed tomography. The CDR3 runs to 14 residues. The trim removed 4 bases at V and 2 bases at J, leaving 7 bases unmatched. Looked up from germline, CDR1 is SQVTM and CDR2 is ANQGSEA. This clonotype occurred many times. Antigen unknown. Using RNA transcripts as the source, TCR beta CDR3 regions were amplified. With the HTBI primer set, the TCR CDR3 went through a first round of RT-PCR. One entry per CDR3 protein results from TCRdb running MiXCR on the multiplex PCR reads. The sample consists of around 290,000 distinct CDR3 sequences, over 15% of them appearing once.

The chain uses TRBV29-1 and TRBJ2-5, with TRBD1 identical over 7 bases. Sequencing used blood. This TCR was recovered from a woman aged 55-69 years with Graves' ophthalmopathy. The CDR3 nucleotides read TGCAGCGTTGCAAGGACAGGCTCTCAAGAGACCCAGTACTTC. It specifies CSVARTGSQETQYF.